The 30 T cell receptor beta chains reported below all come from one sample, sequenced in a study of blood T cell repertoires in COVID-19. TCRdb's copy holds only in-frame clones and misses some; the assay was immunoSEQ multiplex PCR. The sample lists approximately 88,000 clones; around three quarters were seen once. Sequencing was carried out using peripheral blood. All receptors come from a man aged 50 to 60 who had recovered from COVID-19.

Only a few counts were recorded for this clone. The chain couples TRBV19 to TRBJ1-5; D is unresolved. This CDR3 comprises 15 residues. V was pared by 7 bases and J by 5 bases, with 18 bases between. In germline, CDR1 is LNHDA, CDR2 SQIVND (reference sequence). The CDR3 bases are TGTGCCAGTAAAGATAACGGTGCGGCCCATCAGCCCCAGCATTTT. Its protein product is CASKDNGAAHQPQHF.

The chain is built from TRBV5-1 and TRBJ1-5, with D unresolved. The CDR3 has 14 residues. Germline lookup yields CDR1 SGHRS and CDR2 YFSETQ. V gave up 4 bases and J gave up 5 bases, with 13 bases separating them. CDR3 region: CASSRLGGDQPQHF. In nucleotides, the CDR3 is TGCGCCAGCAGCCGTCTGGGAGGCGATCAGCCCCAGCATTTT.

This chain uses TRBV30 with TRBJ1-6; TRBD1 aligns across 8 bases. The CDR3 covers 13 residues. Looked up from germline, CDR1 is GTSNPN and CDR2 is SVGIG (reference sequence). V was clipped by 4 bases and J by 8 bases; unmatched bases: 4. CDR3 sequence (DNA): TGTGCCTGGACGGACAGGGTGGATTCACCCCTCCACTTT. It codes for CAWTDRVDSPLHF.

This chain uses TRBV28 with TRBJ1-2; D is perhaps TRBD1 (6 bases). The ends were cut back, 7 bases at V and 4 bases at J, with 13 bases in the middle. The CDR3 is 13 residues long. CDR1 is MDHEN, CDR2 SYDVKM, per germline. The CDR3 nucleotides read TGTGCCAGCATGAAAGACAGGCCCTATGGCTACACCTTC. Translated, it gives CASMKDRPYGYTF.

The CDR3 sequence: CASSVGAAGDGETQYF. In DNA, the CDR3 is TGTGCCAGCAGCGTAGGGGCAGCGGGAGATGGAGAGACCCAGTACTTC. V and J are TRBV9 and TRBJ2-5, with 8 nucleotides matching TRBD2. V was pared by 0 bases and J by 4 bases, with 8 bases of the junction left unmatched. The CDR3 has 16 amino acids. Germline V gene data show CDR1 as SGDLS and CDR2 as YYNGEE.

This clone showed up just once. The chain employs TRBV2 and TRBJ1-1, with 9 positions matching TRBD1. Germline assignment: CDR1 SNHLY and CDR2 FYNNEI. The CDR3 is 13 amino acids. Losses at the gene ends were 9 bases for V and 4 bases for J; bases not matched to a gene: 6. Here the CDR3 DNA reads TGTGCCAGTAACAGGGGGCAAAGCACTGAAGCTTTCTTT. This codes for CASNRGQSTEAFF.

J is TRBJ2-1 and V is TRBV28, with unresolved D. CDR1 is MDHEN, CDR2 SYDVKM, per germline. This CDR3 is 13 amino acids long. V lost 6 bases to trimming and J lost 2 bases, with 8 bases between them. The CDR3 reads CASSPGAYNEQFF. DNA for the CDR3: TGTGCCAGCAGCCCCGGAGCCTACAATGAGCAGTTCTTC.

The V call is TRBV3-1 (or the pseudogene TRBV3-2), the J call TRBJ2-7; a possible D gene is TRBD2 (6 bases). With 4 bases removed from V and 9 bases from J, the gap between germline ends came to 13 bases. CDR1 and CDR2 from the germline V gene are LGHDT and YNNKEL (reference sequence). The CDR3 has 12 amino acids. The CDR3 coding sequence is TGTGCCAGCAGCCGTCAGGGAGGCCGGCAGTACTTC. Protein: CASSRQGGRQYF.

V usage is TRBV19 and J usage is TRBJ1-1; no reliable D call. Trimming removed 3 bases at V and 1 base at J, with 6 bases between. The length of the CDR3 is 13 residues. Germline V CDR1 and CDR2: LNHDA, SQIVND (reference sequence). CDR3 loop: CASSMFRNTEAFF. The CDR3 DNA reads TGTGCCAGTAGTATGTTCCGGAACACTGAAGCTTTCTTT.

The V call is TRBV14, the J call TRBJ2-1; 7 nucleotides match TRBD1. The germline gives CDR1 SGHDN, CDR2 FVKESK. The junction had 7 bases not matched to a gene; V was cut back by 0 bases and J by 14 bases. The CDR3 extends over 13 amino acids. The CDR3 nucleotides are TGTGCCAGCAGCCAAGAACTAGGGACAGCGGAGTTCTTC. Its protein is CASSQELGTAEFF.

This chain uses TRBV10-1 with TRBJ1-4; weak D call: TRBD1 (6 bases). Germline CDR1 is WNHNN and CDR2 is SYGVQD (reference sequence). This CDR3 has 13 residues. Trimming removed 6 bases from V and 8 bases from J, with 13 bases in between. The DNA of the CDR3 is TGCGCCAGCAGCTCGGGGACATCGGAAAAACTGTTTTTT. Translated, it gives CASSSGTSEKLFF.

V gene TRBV10-3 combines with J gene TRBJ1-4, with 9 bases identical to TRBD1. Germline loops: CDR1 ENHRY, CDR2 SYGVKD. The length of the CDR3 is 15 residues. V shed 3 bases, J shed 8 bases, and the junction held 7 bases outside the gene matches. The CDR3 sequence: CAISETGQGREKLFF. CDR3 nucleotide sequence: TGTGCCATCAGTGAAACGGGACAGGGACGCGAAAAACTGTTTTTT.

The rearrangement uses TRBV9 and TRBJ1-1; D not resolved. Germline V lookup: CDR1 SGDLS, CDR2 YYNGEE. The CDR3 covers 14 residues. V lost 1 base to trimming and J lost 2 bases, with 9 bases between them. The CDR3 nucleotides are TGTGCCAGCAGCGTACTTTATAAAAACACTGAAGCTTTCTTT. Amino acids: CASSVLYKNTEAFF.

The V call is TRBV7-2, the J call TRBJ2-7; TRBD2 agrees at 11 bases. CDR3 length equals 16 residues. Germline V gene data show CDR1 as SGHTA and CDR2 as FQGNSA. The junction had 7 bases not matched to a gene; V was cut back by 5 bases and J by 1 base. CDR3 sequence: CASSPGTSGPSYEQYF. CDR3 nucleotides: TGTGCCAGCAGCCCCGGGACTAGCGGACCGTCCTACGAGCAGTACTTC.

The chain is built from TRBV7-9 and TRBJ1-2; D is unclear. Germline assignment: CDR1 SEHNR and CDR2 FQNEAQ (reference sequence). V lost 3 bases, J lost 1 base, and 9 bases lay in between. This CDR3 is built from 14 residues. The CDR3 DNA follows: TGTGCCAGCAGCTTGGGCTTCGGTAACTATGGCTACACCTTC. Translated: CASSLGFGNYGYTF.

This clone was counted many times. The chain joins TRBV5-5 to TRBJ1-2; TRBD1 might be the D (6 bases). The germline gives CDR1 SGHKS, CDR2 YYEKEE (reference sequence). This CDR3 is 13 amino acids long. V shed 3 bases and J shed 2 bases, with 8 bases lying between them. CDR3 nucleotides: TGTGCCAGCAGCTATACAGGGAACTATGGCTACACCTTC. Translating gives CASSYTGNYGYTF.

The chain combines TRBV12-5 with TRBJ1-1; 7 bases fit TRBD1. The CDR3 sequence is 14 residues long. The J segment lost 1 base and the V segment lost 1 base, leaving 0 bases of the junction unmatched. Per germline, CDR1 LGHNT and CDR2 FRNRAP. The CDR3 region has the DNA TGTGCTAGTGGTTTGGGGACAGGGAACACTGAAGCTTTCTTT. It encodes CASGLGTGNTEAFF.

This chain links TRBV2 with TRBJ1-1; D not certain. CDR3 size: 13 residues. Trimming removed 7 bases at V and 1 base at J, with 10 bases between. CDR1 and CDR2 from the germline V gene are SNHLY and FYNNEI. The CDR3, as DNA: TGTGCCAGCACGAAAGCCACGAACACTGAAGCTTTCTTT. Translation gives CASTKATNTEAFF. Full variable domain (rest looked up from reference TRBV2 and TRBJ1-1): EPEVTQTPSHQVTQMGQEVILRCVPISNHLYFYWYRQILGQKVEFLVSFYNNEISEKSEIFDDQFSVERPDGSNFTLKIRSTKLEDSAMYFCASTKATNTEAFFGQGTRLTVV.

The J gene is TRBJ2-7, the V gene TRBV9; D is uncertain. Germline CDR1 SGDLS, CDR2 YYNGEE. V was shortened by 4 bases and J by 3 bases, with 14 bases between the two germline ends. This CDR3 has 14 amino acids. Here the CDR3 DNA reads TGTGCCAGCAGCCCGACTGGCGGAGTCTACGAGCAGTACTTC. Residues: CASSPTGGVYEQYF.

CDR3 sequence: CASSLQGLGNEQFF. The CDR3 nucleotides read TGTGCCAGCAGCTTACAGGGCCTAGGAAATGAGCAGTTCTTC. The chain recombines TRBV5-8 with TRBJ2-1, with D possibly being TRBD1 (6 bases). Germline loops: CDR1 SGHTS, CDR2 YDEGEE. With 2 bases removed from V and 7 bases from J, the gap between germline ends came to 13 bases. The CDR3 length is 14 residues.

Worth noting for this clone: Other DNA sequences from this sample encode an identical CDR3 as well. J is TRBJ2-6 and V is TRBV15, with D uncertain. The V end lost 1 base, the J end lost 5 bases, and 9 bases lay between the germline ends. Per germline, CDR1 LNHNV and CDR2 YYDKDF (reference sequence). CDR3 length: 15 residues. The CDR3 region has the DNA TGTGCCACCAGCAGAGCAACAGAGAGGGCCAACGTCCTGACTTTC. Residues: CATSRATERANVLTF.

Only a few counts were recorded for this clone. This chain links TRBV29-1 with TRBJ1-1; D is unclear. V lost 7 bases and J lost 0, with 3 bases in between. CDR3 length: 10 residues. Per the germline V gene, CDR1 is SQVTM and CDR2 is ANQGSEA. This CDR3 reads CSALNTEAFF. In DNA form, the CDR3 reads TGCAGCGCCTTGAACACTGAAGCTTTCTTT. Full variable domain (outside the CDR3, taken from reference TRBV29-1 and TRBJ1-1): SAVISQKPSRDICQRGTSLTIQCQVDSQVTMMFWYRQQPGQSLTLIATANQGSEATYESGFVIDKFPISRPNLTFSTLTVSNMSPEDSSIYLCSALNTEAFFGQGTRLTVV.

The chain recombines TRBV30 with TRBJ2-2; perhaps TRBD2 as D (5 bases). The CDR3 is 13 residues long. V was cut by 0 bases and J by 5 bases, with 7 bases left in between. The V gene's germline CDR1 is GTSNPN and CDR2 SVGIG (reference sequence). CDR3 amino acids: CAWSVTGTGELFF. The CDR3 nucleotides are TGTGCCTGGAGTGTAACGGGGACCGGGGAGCTGTTTTTT. Combining the CDR3 with reference TRBV30 and TRBJ2-2 gives the whole variable domain SQTIHQWPATLVQPVGSPLSLECTVEGTSNPNLYWYRQAAGRGLQLLFYSVGIGQISSEVPQNLSASRPQDRQFILSSKKLLLSDSGFYLCAWSVTGTGELFFGEGSRLTVL.

DNA of the CDR3: TGTGCCAGCAGCTTCGGTAGCGGGAGGGGAACAGATACGCAGTATTTT. Translating gives CASSFGSGRGTDTQYF. V gene TRBV7-7 combines with J gene TRBJ2-3; TRBD2 aligns across 11 bases. The CDR3 spans 16 residues. Germline V lookup: CDR1 SSHAT, CDR2 FNYEAQ (reference sequence). After removal of 3 bases from V and 3 bases from J, the junction contained 5 bases not matched to a gene.

The rearrangement uses TRBV19 and TRBJ2-4, with D unclear. Germline CDR1 and CDR2: LNHDA and SQIVND (reference sequence). Trimming removed 6 bases from V and 0 bases from J, with 15 bases in between. The CDR3 is made up of 16 amino acids. CDR3: CASRENEALAKNIQYF. In DNA, the CDR3 is TGTGCCAGTAGGGAAAACGAGGCCTTAGCCAAAAACATTCAGTACTTC.

The rearrangement uses TRBV5-1 and TRBJ2-2, with D possibly TRBD1 on 5 matching bases. V was shortened by 4 bases and J by 4 bases, with 14 bases between the two germline ends. Per the germline V gene, CDR1 is SGHRS and CDR2 is YFSETQ. The CDR3 sequence is 15 residues long. The CDR3 coding sequence is TGCGCCAGCAGCCCCCAGACAGATTTCACCGGGGAGCTGTTTTTT. This gives the protein CASSPQTDFTGELFF.

This clone was counted a single time. The genes are TRBV19 and TRBJ2-1, with D maybe TRBD1 (6 bases). Per germline, CDR1 LNHDA and CDR2 SQIVND (reference sequence). The CDR3 runs to 14 residues. Trimming shortened V by 3 bases and J by 4 bases, and 10 bases separated the two germline ends. CDR3 in DNA: TGTGCCAGTAGTATGGGGCAGGGGTACAATGAGCAGTTCTTC. Translating gives CASSMGQGYNEQFF. Supplemented by reference TRBV19 and TRBJ2-1, the full variable domain reads DGGITQSPKYLFRKEGQNVTLSCEQNLNHDAMYWYRQDPGQGLRLIYYSQIVNDFQKGDIAEGYSVSREKKESFPLTVTSAQKNPTAFYLCASSMGQGYNEQFFGPGTRLTVL.

The rearrangement links TRBV3-1 (or the pseudogene TRBV3-2) to TRBJ1-2, with 8 bases matching TRBD1. Germline lookup yields CDR1 LGHDT and CDR2 YNNKEL (reference sequence). The CDR3 consists of 20 residues. Germline trimming cut 2 bases from V and 0 bases from J; bases unmatched to any gene: 17. CDR3 protein: CASSQPRTGRRDGANYGYTF. CDR3 nucleotide sequence: TGTGCCAGCAGCCAACCAAGGACAGGGAGGCGCGACGGAGCTAACTATGGCTACACCTTC.

This rearrangement joins TRBV2 to TRBJ2-3; no reliable D call. V was shortened by 8 bases and J by 3 bases, with 15 bases between the two germline ends. Germline V gene sequence: CDR1 SNHLY, CDR2 FYNNEI. There are 14 residues in the CDR3. CDR3 amino acids: CASRLRENTDTQYF. CDR3 DNA: TGTGCCAGCCGACTGCGAGAGAATACAGATACGCAGTATTTT.

The genes are TRBV28 and TRBJ1-6; D is ambiguous. CDR1 and CDR2 (germline): MDHEN, SYDVKM. The V end lost 2 bases, the J end lost 5 bases, and 7 bases lay between the germline ends. The CDR3 extends over 14 amino acids. The CDR3 nucleotides read TGTGCCAGCAGTTTAATAGGAGATAATTCACCCCTCCACTTT. It is translated as CASSLIGDNSPLHF.